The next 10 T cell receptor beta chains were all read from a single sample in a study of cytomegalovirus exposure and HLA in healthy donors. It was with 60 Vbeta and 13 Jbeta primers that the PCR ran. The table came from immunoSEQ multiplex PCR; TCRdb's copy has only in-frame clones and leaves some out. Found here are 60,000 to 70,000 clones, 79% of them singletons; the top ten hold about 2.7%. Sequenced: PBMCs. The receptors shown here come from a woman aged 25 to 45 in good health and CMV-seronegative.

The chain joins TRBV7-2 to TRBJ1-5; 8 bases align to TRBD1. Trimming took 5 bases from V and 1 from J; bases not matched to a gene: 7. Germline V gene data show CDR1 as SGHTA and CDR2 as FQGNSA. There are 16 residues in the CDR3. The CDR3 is CASSLTGEGSNQPQHF. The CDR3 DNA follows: TGTGCCAGCAGCCTGACAGGGGAGGGGAGCAATCAGCCCCAGCATTTT.

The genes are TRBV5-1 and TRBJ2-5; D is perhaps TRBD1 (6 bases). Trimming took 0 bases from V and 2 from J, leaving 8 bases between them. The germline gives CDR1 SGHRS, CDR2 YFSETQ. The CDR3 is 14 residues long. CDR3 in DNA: TGCGCCAGCAGCTTGGGACAGGTACAAGAGACCCAGTACTTC. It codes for CASSLGQVQETQYF.

CDR3 amino acids: CASSLKSPDTEAFF. The DNA for the CDR3 is TGTGCCAGCAGCTTAAAGTCCCCAGACACTGAAGCTTTCTTT. This rearrangement joins TRBV11-2 to TRBJ1-1; D call uncertain. Between the trimmed V and J ends, which lost 2 bases and 3 bases, there was a span of 10 bases. This CDR3 is built from 14 residues. The germline gives CDR1 SGHAT, CDR2 FQNNGV. The complete variable domain, with remaining parts taken from reference TRBV11-2 and TRBJ1-1, reads EAGVAQSPRYKIIEKRQSVAFWCNPISGHATLYWYQQILGQGPKLLIQFQNNGVVDDSQLPKDRFSAERLKGVDSTLKIQPAKLEDSAVYLCASSLKSPDTEAFFGQGTRLTVV.

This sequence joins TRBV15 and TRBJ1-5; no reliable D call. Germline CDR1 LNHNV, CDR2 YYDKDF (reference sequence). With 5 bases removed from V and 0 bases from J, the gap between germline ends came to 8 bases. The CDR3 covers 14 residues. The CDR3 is CATSDSHSNQPQHF. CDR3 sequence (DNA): TGTGCCACCAGCGATAGCCATAGCAATCAGCCCCAGCATTTT.

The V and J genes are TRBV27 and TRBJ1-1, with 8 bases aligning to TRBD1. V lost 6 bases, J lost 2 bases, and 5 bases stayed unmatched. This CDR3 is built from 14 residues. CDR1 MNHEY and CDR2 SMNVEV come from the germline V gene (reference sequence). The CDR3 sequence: CASSVTGGNTEAFF. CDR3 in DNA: TGTGCCAGCAGCGTTACAGGGGGAAACACTGAAGCTTTCTTT.

The CDR3 sequence is CASSESLMRVGQPQHF. CDR3 in DNA: TGCGCCAGCAGTGAGTCTCTCATGAGGGTCGGTCAGCCCCAGCATTTT. The chain employs TRBV10-1 and TRBJ1-5, with no clear D. Germline loops: CDR1 WNHNN, CDR2 SYGVQD (reference sequence). Trimming left V 0 bases short and J 6 bases short, with 15 bases between. The CDR3 contains 16 residues.

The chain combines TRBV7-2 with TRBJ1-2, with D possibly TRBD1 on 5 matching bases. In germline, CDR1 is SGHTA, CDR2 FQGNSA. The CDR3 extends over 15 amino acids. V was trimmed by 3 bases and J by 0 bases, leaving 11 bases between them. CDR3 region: CASSFATASNYGYTF. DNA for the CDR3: TGTGCCAGCAGCTTCGCGACAGCTTCTAACTATGGCTACACCTTC.

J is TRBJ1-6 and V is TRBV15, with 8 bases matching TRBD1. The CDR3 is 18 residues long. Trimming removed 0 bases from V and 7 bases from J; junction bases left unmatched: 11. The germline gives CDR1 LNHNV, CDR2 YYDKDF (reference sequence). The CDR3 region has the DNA TGTGCCACCAGCAGAGATATAGGGACAGGAACATCGAATTCACCCCTCCACTTT. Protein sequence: CATSRDIGTGTSNSPLHF.

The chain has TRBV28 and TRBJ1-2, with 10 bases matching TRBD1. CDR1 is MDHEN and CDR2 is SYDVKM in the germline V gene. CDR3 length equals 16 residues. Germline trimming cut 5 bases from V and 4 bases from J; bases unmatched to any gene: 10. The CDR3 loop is CASSLTGGQGSYGYTF. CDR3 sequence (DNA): TGTGCCAGCAGTCTCACTGGGGGACAGGGGAGCTATGGCTACACCTTC.

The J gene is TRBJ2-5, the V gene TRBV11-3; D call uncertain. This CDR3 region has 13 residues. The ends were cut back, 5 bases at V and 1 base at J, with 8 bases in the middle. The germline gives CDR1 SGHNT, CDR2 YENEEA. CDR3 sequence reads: CASSPPFQETQYF. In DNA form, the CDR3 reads TGTGCCAGCAGCCCCCCCTTCCAAGAGACCCAGTACTTC. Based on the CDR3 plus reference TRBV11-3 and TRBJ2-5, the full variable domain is EAGVVQSPRYKIIEKKQPVAFWCNPISGHNTLYWYLQNLGQGPELLIRYENEEAVDDSQLPKDRFSAERLKGVDSTLKIQPAELGDSAVYLCASSPPFQETQYFGPGTRLLVL.